The 27 T cell receptor beta chains in this list originate from one sample, sequenced in a study of shared clonotypes between healthy human individuals (dated by TCRdb to the early 2020s). The receptor library was made with the immunoSEQ multiplex PCR assay. TCRdb retrieved this table from immuneACCESS and kept in-frame rearrangements only. Not all clones are present; in checked studies, unresolved V genes account for under half, and no reason is known for the remainder. The sample profile shows about 1.1 million clones; approximately 80% of them were found once. The top ten constitute roughly 0.82% of the sample. The sequenced material came from memory CD4+ T cells from PBMCs. According to the study, the label for this sample's cell subset or site signals: CD45RA-negative fraction. The receptors shown here come from a man younger than 35 in good health. Some clones in this sample may be carry-over from other donors' samples.

Many counts were recorded for this clone. Distinct nucleotide sequences in the sample also encode this CDR3. The V call is TRBV5-4, the J call TRBJ2-3, with TRBD2 matching 11 bases. The CDR3 consists of 16 residues. J gave up 0 bases and V 2 bases, and 2 bases lay outside the gene matches. CDR1 SGHNT and CDR2 YYREEE come from the germline V gene (reference sequence). This chain's CDR3 is CASSFGLAGSTDTQYF. DNA of the CDR3: TGTGCCAGCAGCTTCGGACTAGCGGGTAGCACAGATACGCAGTATTTT.

This clone was detected ten times or more. This chain links TRBV4-2 with TRBJ2-3; the match to TRBD2 covers 7 bases. The junction had 10 bases not matched to a gene; V was cut back by 4 bases and J by 0 bases. There are 17 residues in the CDR3. Germline CDR1 LGHNA, CDR2 YNFKEQ. The CDR3 is CASSPNFASGSTDTQYF. In DNA form, the CDR3 reads TGTGCCAGCAGCCCCAACTTTGCTAGCGGTAGCACAGATACGCAGTATTTT.

The rearrangement uses TRBV27 and TRBJ2-1; 11 nucleotides match TRBD1. Losses at the gene ends were 5 bases for V and 4 bases for J; bases not matched to a gene: 7. The CDR3 runs 16 residues. Looked up from germline, CDR1 is MNHEY and CDR2 is SMNVEV (reference sequence). Here the CDR3 DNA reads TGTGCCAGCAGTCCACGGGGACAGGGGGTATACAATGAGCAGTTCTTC. Residues: CASSPRGQGVYNEQFF.

CDR3: CASSPRGTLGLTYEQYF. The CDR3 DNA follows: TGTGCCAGTAGTCCACGGGGAACCTTGGGGTTAACCTACGAGCAGTACTTC. This chain links TRBV19 with TRBJ2-7, with D perhaps matching TRBD2 (5 bases). From germline, CDR1 is LNHDA and CDR2 SQIVND (reference sequence). The V end was cut by 5 bases, the J end by 2 bases, with 22 bases between. The CDR3 has 17 residues. The variable domain in full, with the rest retrieved from reference TRBV19 and TRBJ2-7, is DGGITQSPKYLFRKEGQNVTLSCEQNLNHDAMYWYRQDPGQGLRLIYYSQIVNDFQKGDIAEGYSVSREKKESFPLTVTSAQKNPTAFYLCASSPRGTLGLTYEQYFGPGTRLTVT.

Concerning this clone itself: Other DNA sequences in this sample translate to the same CDR3. This rearrangement joins TRBV19 to TRBJ1-3; no definite D call. V lost 3 bases and J lost 0, with 6 bases in between. Germline V gene sequence: CDR1 LNHDA, CDR2 SQIVND (reference sequence). The CDR3 length is 14 residues. The CDR3 sequence is CASSMELSGNTIYF. The CDR3 bases are TGTGCCAGTAGTATGGAACTCTCTGGAAACACCATATATTTT.

Ten or more counts support this clone. The CDR3 protein is CSVQGGAGQPQHF. Here the CDR3 DNA reads TGCAGCGTCCAGGGGGGAGCGGGTCAGCCCCAGCATTTT. This chain joins TRBV29-1 and TRBJ1-5, with 7 nucleotides matching TRBD1. V gave up 6 bases and J gave up 6 bases; unmatched junction bases: 8. Germline-derived CDR1 and CDR2 are SQVTM and ANQGSEA. The CDR3 sequence is 13 residues long.

This sequence joins TRBV7-2 and TRBJ2-7, with 13 bases matching TRBD2. The CDR3 sequence is 14 residues long. V lost 4 bases, J lost 6 bases, and 3 bases stayed unmatched. Germline V gene data show CDR1 as SGHTA and CDR2 as FQGNSA. CDR3 loop: CASSSRTSGGEQYF. CDR3 bases: TGTGCCAGCAGCTCGCGGACTAGCGGGGGCGAGCAGTACTTC.

The rearrangement links TRBV28 to TRBJ1-2; D may be TRBD1 (5 bases). Germline values: CDR1 MDHEN, CDR2 SYDVKM. CDR3 length: 12 amino acids. The V end was cut by 10 bases, the J end by 6 bases, with 15 bases between. CDR3 loop: CAIEGAVDGYTF. The CDR3 DNA reads TGTGCCATCGAAGGGGCGGTGGATGGCTACACCTTC.

Turning to this clone: This specimen includes other DNA sequences encoding the same CDR3. The CDR3 loop is CASSLAFTDTQYF. The CDR3 DNA is TGTGCCAGCAGCTTAGCTTTCACGGATACGCAGTATTTT. V gene TRBV7-2 combines with J gene TRBJ2-3; D is unclear. Germline CDR1 and CDR2: SGHTA and FQGNSA. This CDR3 has 13 amino acids. Trimming pared 0 bases from V and 6 bases from J, leaving 7 bases between.

The V call is TRBV2, the J call TRBJ1-1; the match to TRBD1 covers 8 bases. This CDR3 spans 13 amino acids. Germline V lookup: CDR1 SNHLY, CDR2 FYNNEI. V trimming: 11 bases; J trimming: 7 bases; junction bases outside the gene matches: 12. The CDR3, as DNA: TGTGCCGGACAAAACCAGGGGGCGGGTGAAGCTTTCTTT. Its translation: CAGQNQGAGEAFF.

The CDR3 DNA is TGTGCCAGCAGTTTAAGGCAGGGGGCCTATGGCTACACCTTC. It translates to CASSLRQGAYGYTF. The chain has TRBV27 and TRBJ1-2, with TRBD1 identical over 8 bases. CDR3 size: 14 residues. The ends lost 2 bases at V and 4 bases at J; junction bases unmatched: 3. Germline V gene sequence: CDR1 MNHEY, CDR2 SMNVEV (reference sequence).

V is TRBV6-5 and J is TRBJ1-1, with unresolved D. CDR3 size: 14 residues. Germline assignment: CDR1 MNHEY and CDR2 SVGAGI. V shed 0 bases and J shed 8 bases, with 13 bases lying between them. This CDR3 is CASSYSTKGGEAFF. In nucleotides, the CDR3 is TGTGCCAGCAGTTACTCGACCAAGGGAGGGGAAGCTTTCTTT.

This clone was seen a handful of times. The CDR3 coding sequence is TGTGCCAGCAGTCTGGACAGGAGCAGCAATCAGCCCCAGCATTTT. It specifies CASSLDRSSNQPQHF. The chain recombines TRBV2 with TRBJ1-5; 7 nucleotides line up with TRBD1. This CDR3 is built from 15 residues. The trim removed 5 bases at V and 1 base at J, leaving 5 bases unmatched. The germline gives CDR1 SNHLY, CDR2 FYNNEI.

The chain is built from TRBV5-1 and TRBJ2-7, with D maybe TRBD1 (5 bases). Trimming removed 3 bases from V and 3 bases from J, with 16 bases in between. Germline CDR1 reads SGHRS; CDR2 reads YFSETQ. The CDR3 extends over 15 amino acids. CDR3 bases: TGCGCCAGCAGCTACGACAGCCCTGATCGCTACGAGCAGTACTTC. The encoded protein is CASSYDSPDRYEQYF.

V is TRBV5-4 and J is TRBJ2-7; no firm D call. Trimming took off 0 bases at V and 2 bases at J, with 9 bases between the two ends. CDR3 length equals 14 residues. From germline, CDR1 is SGHNT and CDR2 YYREEE (reference sequence). The CDR3, as DNA: TGTGCCAGCAGCTTGGATCCTGCAACCTACGAGCAGTACTTC. It yields the protein CASSLDPATYEQYF.

The J gene is TRBJ1-3, the V gene TRBV7-9; D might be TRBD1 (6 bases). The CDR3 is 15 amino acids. Germline loops: CDR1 SEHNR, CDR2 FQNEAQ (reference sequence). V was cut by 4 bases and J by 2 bases, with 12 bases left in between. In DNA, the CDR3 is TGTGCCAGCAGCTCCGGGACAAATGCTGGAAACACCATATATTTT. Translating it yields CASSSGTNAGNTIYF.

CDR3 bases: TGCGCCAGCAGAGGCCTTTCGGGGGCTCAAGAGACCCAGTACTTC. Translating it yields CASRGLSGAQETQYF. The chain combines TRBV5-1 with TRBJ2-5, with D perhaps given as TRBD1 or TRBD2 (6 bases each). Between the trimmed V and J ends, which lost 5 bases and 2 bases, there was a span of 16 bases. Germline V gene data show CDR1 as SGHRS and CDR2 as YFSETQ. CDR3 length equals 15 residues.

The CDR3: CASKVTQRDGYTF. CDR3 in DNA: TGTGCCAGCAAAGTGACACAAAGGGATGGCTACACCTTC. V is TRBV6-1 and J is TRBJ1-2; D is ambiguous. CDR1 and CDR2 (germline): MNHNS, SASEGT. V was cut by 7 bases and J by 6 bases, with 15 bases left in between. This CDR3 has 13 residues.

This clone occurred many times. The CDR3, as DNA: TGTGCCTGGAGTAGGCGGGACAATGGCTGGTGGGAGCCCCAGCATTTT. Translating gives CAWSRRDNGWWEPQHF. The chain has TRBV30 and TRBJ1-5; D possibly corresponds to TRBD1 (6 bases). Trimming cost V 2 bases and J 8 bases, with 22 bases left between them. This CDR3 comprises 16 residues. CDR1 is GTSNPN and CDR2 is SVGIG in the germline V gene (reference sequence).

This clone was found a few times. V usage is TRBV6-1 and J usage is TRBJ1-4; perhaps TRBD1 as D (6 bases). This CDR3 region has 13 residues. V gave up 7 bases and J gave up 8 bases, with 14 bases separating them. CDR1 MNHNS and CDR2 SASEGT come from the germline V gene. This CDR3 reads CASKTGFGEKLFF. CDR3 sequence (DNA): TGTGCCAGCAAAACAGGGTTTGGCGAAAAACTGTTTTTT.

CDR3 region: CAWSDHRAINQPQHF. CDR3 bases: TGTGCCTGGAGCGACCACCGGGCCATCAATCAGCCCCAGCATTTT. V gene TRBV30 combines with J gene TRBJ1-5, with D unresolved. Germline CDR1 and CDR2: GTSNPN and SVGIG (reference sequence). The V and J ends lost 3 bases and 3 bases respectively, with 15 bases between them. The length of the CDR3 is 15 residues.

This sequence joins TRBV6-4 and TRBJ1-1; TRBD1 aligns across 11 bases. This CDR3 spans 14 amino acids. V lost 6 bases and J lost 10; bases outside the gene matches: 10. Germline CDR1 is MRHNA and CDR2 is SNTAGT. The CDR3 region has the DNA TGTGCCAGCAGGGAGGACAGGGGGCAGGGGGTAGCTTTCTTT. Amino acids: CASREDRGQGVAFF.

The chain carries TRBV6-1 and TRBJ1-4; D may be TRBD1 (6 bases). The germline V gene encodes CDR1 MNHNS and CDR2 SASEGT. The germline V and J ends were trimmed by 9 bases and 8 bases, with 19 bases remaining between them. The CDR3 length is 14 residues. The CDR3 DNA is TGTGCCAGGGAGAGGGGGAGTCTCCGGGAAAAACTGTTTTTT. Amino acids: CARERGSLREKLFF.

The genes are TRBV7-9 and TRBJ2-1; TRBD1 agrees at 8 bases. Looked up from germline, CDR1 is SEHNR and CDR2 is FQNEAQ (reference sequence). This CDR3 has 15 residues. Losses at the gene ends were 6 bases for V and 8 bases for J; bases not matched to a gene: 12. CDR3 in DNA: TGTGCCAGCAGTTCCGGACAGGGACAAGAACATGAGCAGTTCTTC. Amino acids: CASSSGQGQEHEQFF.

The rearrangement links TRBV29-1 to TRBJ2-2; D perhaps matches TRBD2 (5 bases). Germline V gene sequence: CDR1 SQVTM, CDR2 ANQGSEA. Trimming removed 1 base at V and 4 bases at J, with 10 bases between. CDR3 size: 14 residues. The CDR3 protein is CSVEVPGSTGELFF. CDR3 bases: TGCAGCGTTGAAGTTCCGGGGAGCACCGGGGAGCTGTTTTTT.

The CDR3 here is CASRRGTHYGYTF. The CDR3, as DNA: TGTGCCAGCAGACGAGGGACCCACTATGGCTACACCTTC. This chain uses TRBV25-1 with TRBJ1-2, with D possibly matching TRBD1 (5 bases). The CDR3 length is 13 residues. V was shortened by 6 bases and J by 3 bases, with 11 bases between the two germline ends. The V gene's germline CDR1 is MGHDK and CDR2 SYGVNS.

This clone has at least ten counts. This chain joins TRBV11-3 and TRBJ2-7, with TRBD2 identical over 7 bases. In germline, CDR1 is SGHNT, CDR2 YENEEA. V shed 8 bases, J shed 6 bases, and the junction held 7 bases outside the gene matches. This CDR3 has 12 residues. Here the CDR3 DNA reads TGTGCCAGCGGCCTAGCGGCGGGCGAGCAGTACTTC. Amino acids: CASGLAAGEQYF.